This TCR beta chain was recorded in a study of CD8 T cells in ankylosing spondylitis. TCRdb recomputed calls from the 5' RACE reads with MiXCR, one row per CDR3 protein. The profile shows roughly 300,000 distinct CDR3 sequences, around 8% of them singletons. General observations from the study: Within peripheral blood, clones linked to disease were CD8+ and relatively rare. There was a TCR beta motif, made of eight highly homologous variants, that appeared characteristic of ankylosing spondylitis blood.

This clonotype appeared a few times. What it binds is not known. The CDR3 totals 14 residues. V lost 2 bases, J lost 11 bases, and 7 bases stayed unmatched. The germline CDR1 and CDR2 sequences are MNHEY and SVGAGI. The source of this sequence is a male donor with ankylosing spondylitis. Specimen: blood, either unsorted or a sorted T cell fraction (not recorded which). The rearrangement uses TRBV6-5 and TRBJ2-1; TRBD1 agrees at 9 bases. CDR3 sequence: CASSYRRTGDKQFF. The CDR3 DNA is TGTGCCAGCAGTTACAGACGGACAGGGGATAAGCAGTTCTTC.